This T cell receptor (beta chain) was sequenced in a study of shared T cell receptors in the human thymus. Profiling relied on immunoSEQ multiplex PCR, and the TCRdb table lists in-frame clones only, not all of them. The data show tens of thousands of clones, about 95% seen once. The V end lost 4 bases, the J end lost 6 bases, and 9 bases lay between the germline ends. Looked up from germline, CDR1 is MNHEY and CDR2 is SVGAGI. This CDR3 has 12 residues. The V and J genes are TRBV6-5 and TRBJ1-2; no reliable D call. This clonotype originated in a human donor. Material for sequencing was thymocytes. In nucleotides, the CDR3 is TGTGCCAGCAGTTCCCCGGGCGATGGCTACACCTTC. Translating gives CASSSPGDGYTF.